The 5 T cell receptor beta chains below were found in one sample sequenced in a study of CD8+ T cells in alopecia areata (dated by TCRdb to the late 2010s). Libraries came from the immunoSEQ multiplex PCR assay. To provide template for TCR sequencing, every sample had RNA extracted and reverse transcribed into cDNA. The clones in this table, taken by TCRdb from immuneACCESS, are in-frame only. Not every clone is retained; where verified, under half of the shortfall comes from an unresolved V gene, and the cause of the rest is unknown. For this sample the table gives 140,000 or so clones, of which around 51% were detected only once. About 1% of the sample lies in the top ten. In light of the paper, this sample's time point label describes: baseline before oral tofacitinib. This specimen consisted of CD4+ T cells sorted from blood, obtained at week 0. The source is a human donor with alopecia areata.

The DNA for the CDR3 is TGTGCCACCAGCAGAGGAGTCTACGAGCAGTACTTC. It yields the protein CATSRGVYEQYF. The chain has TRBV15 and TRBJ2-7; unclear D gene. This CDR3 contains 12 residues. The V end lost 1 base, the J end lost 3 bases, and 4 bases lay between the germline ends. Germline V gene data show CDR1 as LNHNV and CDR2 as YYDKDF (reference sequence).

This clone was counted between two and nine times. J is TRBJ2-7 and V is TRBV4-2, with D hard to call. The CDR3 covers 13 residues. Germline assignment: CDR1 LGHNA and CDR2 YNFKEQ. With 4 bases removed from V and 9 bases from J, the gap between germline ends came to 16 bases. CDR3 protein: CASSPSITDGQYF. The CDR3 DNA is TGTGCCAGCAGCCCTAGTATAACGGATGGGCAGTACTTC.

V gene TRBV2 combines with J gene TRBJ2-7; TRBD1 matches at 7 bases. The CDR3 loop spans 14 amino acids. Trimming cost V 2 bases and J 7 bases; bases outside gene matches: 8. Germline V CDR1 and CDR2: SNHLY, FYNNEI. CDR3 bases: TGTGCCAGCAGTGAAATACAGGGGATGAATGAGCAGTACTTC. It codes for CASSEIQGMNEQYF. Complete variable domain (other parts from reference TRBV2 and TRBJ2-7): EPEVTQTPSHQVTQMGQEVILRCVPISNHLYFYWYRQILGQKVEFLVSFYNNEISEKSEIFDDQFSVERPDGSNFTLKIRSTKLEDSAMYFCASSEIQGMNEQYFGPGTRLTVT.

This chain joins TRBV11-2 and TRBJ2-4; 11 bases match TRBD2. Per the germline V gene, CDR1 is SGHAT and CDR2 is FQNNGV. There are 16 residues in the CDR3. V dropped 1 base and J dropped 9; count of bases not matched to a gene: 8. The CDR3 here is CASSLGASGRSSIQYF. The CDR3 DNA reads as TGTGCCAGCAGCTTAGGTGCTAGCGGGAGGTCCTCCATTCAGTACTTC.

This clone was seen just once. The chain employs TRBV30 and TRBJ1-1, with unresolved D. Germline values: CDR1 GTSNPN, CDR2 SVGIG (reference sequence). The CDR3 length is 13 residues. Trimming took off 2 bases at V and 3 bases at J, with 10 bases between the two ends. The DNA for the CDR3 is TGTGCCTGGAGTTTTACAAGGGACACTGAAGCTTTCTTT. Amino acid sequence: CAWSFTRDTEAFF.